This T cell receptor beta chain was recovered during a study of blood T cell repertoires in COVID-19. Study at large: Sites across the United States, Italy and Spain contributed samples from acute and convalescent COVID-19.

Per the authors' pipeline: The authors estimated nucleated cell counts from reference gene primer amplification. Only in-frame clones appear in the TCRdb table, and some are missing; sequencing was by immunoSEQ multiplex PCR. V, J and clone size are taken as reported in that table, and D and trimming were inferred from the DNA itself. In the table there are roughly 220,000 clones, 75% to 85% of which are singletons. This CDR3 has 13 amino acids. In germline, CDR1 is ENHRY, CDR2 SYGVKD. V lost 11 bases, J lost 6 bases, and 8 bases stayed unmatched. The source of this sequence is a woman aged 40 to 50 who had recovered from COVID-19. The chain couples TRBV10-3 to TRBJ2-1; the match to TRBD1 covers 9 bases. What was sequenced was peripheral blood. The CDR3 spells CALGDRASNEQFF. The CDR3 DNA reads TGTGCCCTGGGGGACAGGGCTAGCAATGAGCAGTTCTTC.